This TCR beta chain derives from a study of response to subunit inactivated influenza vaccine. TCRdb re-called the RT-PCR reads through MiXCR, storing one row per CDR3 protein. Among approximately 730,000 distinct CDR3 sequences listed, around 14% were seen once. This CDR3 comprises 14 residues. The V and J ends lost 3 bases and 0 bases respectively, with 11 bases between them. CDR1 and CDR2 (germline): DFQATT, SNEGSKA (reference sequence). Findings and limits, study-wide: There was a suggestion from the authors that each seasonal influenza vaccination recruits few new T cells.

Only a few counts were recorded for this clonotype. The antigen is not known. The V and J genes are TRBV20-1 and TRBJ2-5; D ambiguous. Sequenced here: PBMCs from blood, sampled 14 days before vaccination. This receptor was taken from a man aged 45-60 years who received an inactivated influenza vaccine. CDR3 loop: CSARGRDYQETQYF. For the CDR3, the DNA is TGCAGTGCTAGGGGAAGAGACTACCAAGAGACCCAGTACTTC.